The 9 T cell receptor beta chains below were found in one sample sequenced in a study of shared clonotypes between healthy human individuals. Only in-frame clones appear in the TCRdb table, and some are missing; sequencing was by immunoSEQ multiplex PCR. The sample lists 330,000 or so clones; less than 75% were seen once. Material: memory CD4+ T cells sorted from blood. Subset denoted: CD45RA-negative fraction. These receptor sequences come from a man younger than 40 in good health.

J is TRBJ2-7 and V is TRBV5-4, with 7 bases aligning to TRBD1. V was clipped by 2 bases and J by 3 bases; unmatched bases: 8. Germline-derived CDR1 and CDR2 are SGHNT and YYREEE (reference sequence). This CDR3 is 15 amino acids long. The CDR3 DNA follows: TGTGCCAGCAGCTTCAGCCCGGGACAGATCTACGAGCAGTACTTC. Translated, it gives CASSFSPGQIYEQYF.

The chain joins TRBV6-6 to TRBJ1-2, with D uncertain. The CDR3 runs to 14 residues. V gave up 5 bases and J gave up 4 bases, with 14 bases separating them. From germline, CDR1 is MNHNY and CDR2 SVGAGI (reference sequence). The CDR3 DNA follows: TGTGCCAGCAGTACCTTGGACCGAGTCTATGGCTACACCTTC. Amino acids: CASSTLDRVYGYTF.

The chain is built from TRBV19 and TRBJ1-1; 7 bases line up with TRBD1. The CDR3 totals 17 residues. V lost 3 bases, J lost 5 bases, and 15 bases stayed unmatched. The germline V gene encodes CDR1 LNHDA and CDR2 SQIVND (reference sequence). In nucleotides, the CDR3 is TGTGCCAGTAGTATGGCTGGGACAGCCGGGCTAAGGACTGAAGCTTTCTTT. This encodes CASSMAGTAGLRTEAFF.

The chain combines TRBV19 with TRBJ2-5; 9 bases align to TRBD2. The V segment lost 4 bases and the J segment 2 bases; nucleotides outside the gene matches: 8. The germline gives CDR1 LNHDA, CDR2 SQIVND (reference sequence). There are 16 residues in the CDR3. For the CDR3, the DNA is TGTGCCAGTAGTAAAATAGGGCTAGCGGGACAAGAGACCCAGTACTTC. Translating gives CASSKIGLAGQETQYF.

The V and J genes are TRBV7-2 and TRBJ1-1; possible D gene TRBD1, 5 bases. V shed 6 bases and J shed 0 bases, with 17 bases lying between them. The CDR3 loop spans 16 amino acids. The germline gives CDR1 SGHTA, CDR2 FQGNSA. CDR3 DNA sequence: TGTGCCAGCAGTTCGAGCGCAGGGACCCTGAACACTGAAGCTTTCTTT. Its protein product is CASSSSAGTLNTEAFF.

Concerning this clone: Other DNA sequences in the sample encode the same CDR3. The gene calls are TRBV10-1 and TRBJ1-1; no definite D call. The germline CDR1 and CDR2 sequences are WNHNN and SYGVQD (reference sequence). With 2 bases removed from V and 1 base from J, the gap between germline ends came to 5 bases. CDR3 length equals 13 residues. The DNA of the CDR3 is TGCGCCAGCAGTGAGCTTCGGAACACTGAAGCTTTCTTT. As protein: CASSELRNTEAFF.

The chain combines TRBV25-1 with TRBJ2-7; D gene unclear. Trimming took off 1 base at V and 3 bases at J, with 4 bases between the two ends. The CDR3 extends over 12 amino acids. The germline CDR1 and CDR2 sequences are MGHDK and SYGVNS. DNA of the CDR3: TGTGCCAGCAGTGAATGGGGCTACGAGCAGTACTTC. This translates into CASSEWGYEQYF.

As DNA, the CDR3 is TGTGCCAGCAGGAAAAGACAGGGGGCGAACACTGAAGCTTTCTTT. Encoded protein: CASRKRQGANTEAFF. The chain has TRBV25-1 and TRBJ1-1; 10 bases line up with TRBD1. Germline V gene lookup returns CDR1 MGHDK and CDR2 SYGVNS. The CDR3 runs 15 residues. J lost 1 base, V lost 6 bases, and 5 bases had no gene match.

The genes are TRBV29-1 and TRBJ2-7; 8 bases fit TRBD1. V lost 5 bases, J lost 7 bases, and 10 bases stayed unmatched. This CDR3 has 13 residues. The germline V gene has CDR1 SQVTM and CDR2 ANQGSEA. The CDR3 coding sequence is TGCAGCGTTCACCCTCAGGGGGCGGGGGAGCAGTACTTC. This translates into CSVHPQGAGEQYF.